This entry lists 32 T cell receptor beta chains sequenced from one sample in a study of glioma-infiltrating T cells after dendritic cell vaccination. Time point meaning: after dendritic cell vaccination, including at tumor progression/relapse. Clones were sequenced by immunoSEQ multiplex PCR, and TCRdb holds only the in-frame ones, with some missing. The sample contains 75,000 to 95,000 clones, about 81% of which appear only once. The input for sequencing was blood, taken after dendritic cell vaccination. The receptors shown here come from a human donor with glioblastoma.

J is TRBJ2-6 and V is TRBV13; TRBD1 aligns across 9 bases. This CDR3 comprises 15 residues. The J segment lost 11 bases and the V segment lost 5 bases, leaving 10 bases of the junction unmatched. Germline values: CDR1 PRHDT, CDR2 FYEKMQ (reference sequence). The CDR3 nucleotides are TGTGCCAGCAGCCGAGATCGGACAGGGGTAGACGTCCTGACTTTC. It encodes CASSRDRTGVDVLTF.

This chain links TRBV29-1 with TRBJ1-4; 8 nucleotides align to TRBD1. Germline CDR1 and CDR2: SQVTM and ANQGSEA. The CDR3 runs 12 residues. The ends lost 5 bases at V and 17 bases at J; junction bases unmatched: 13. The CDR3 region has the DNA TGCAGCGTTAGTCAGCCGGGACAGGCGACTTTTTTT. Translation: CSVSQPGQATFF.

The V and J genes are TRBV7-3 and TRBJ2-1; 7 bases fit TRBD1. V lost 5 bases, J lost 7 bases, and 5 bases stayed unmatched. The CDR3 consists of 13 residues. CDR1 is SGHTA and CDR2 is FQGTGA in the germline V gene. CDR3 loop: CASSPPGGNEQFF. CDR3 nucleotide sequence: TGTGCCAGCAGCCCCCCAGGGGGAAATGAGCAGTTCTTC.

V and J are TRBV5-1 and TRBJ2-5; TRBD1 is a possible D gene (6 bases). Deletions cut 6 bases from V and 5 bases from J, with 17 bases between. CDR1 is SGHRS, CDR2 YFSETQ, per germline. The CDR3 length is 14 residues. Written as DNA, the CDR3 is TGCGCCAGCAAGAAGGGGACACCGACGGAGACCCAGTACTTC. Translating it yields CASKKGTPTETQYF.

The chain uses TRBV2 and TRBJ1-4, with no clear D. The CDR3 runs 13 residues. CDR1 and CDR2 (germline): SNHLY, FYNNEI. V was pared by 6 bases and J by 7 bases, with 12 bases between. CDR3 bases: TGTGCCAGCAGGGGCTCCCAGTTTGAAAAACTGTTTTTT. It is translated as CASRGSQFEKLFF.

V is TRBV21-1 and J is TRBJ2-3; TRBD1 is the table's D call, not checked against the DNA. TRBV21-1 is described as a pseudogene. This CDR3 contains 15 residues. The CDR3 loop is CASVRPEQETDTQYF. CDR3 DNA: TGTGCCAGCGTTCGTCCAGAACAGGAGACAGATACGCAGTATTTT.

Written as DNA, the CDR3 is TGTGCCAGTGGGACAGAAGGGGGGTACGAGCAGTACGTC. Translating gives CASGTEGGYEQYV. The chain combines TRBV6-1 with TRBJ2-7; maybe TRBD1 (7 bases). The CDR3 is 13 residues long. V dropped 9 bases and J dropped 4 bases, with 16 bases sitting between them. Germline V gives CDR1 MNHNS, CDR2 SASEGT.

This chain's CDR3 is CASSYGRGEETQYF. The CDR3 nucleotides read TGTGCCAGCAGTTACGGCAGGGGGGAGGAGACCCAGTACTTC. The chain links TRBV6-5 to TRBJ2-5; TRBD1 is a possible D gene (7 bases). The V gene lost 2 bases and the J gene lost 5 bases, with 12 bases spanning the gap. This CDR3 has 14 residues. Germline V gene lookup returns CDR1 MNHEY and CDR2 SVGAGI.

This chain connects TRBV9 to TRBJ1-3; D ambiguous. This CDR3 has 15 amino acids. Looked up from germline, CDR1 is SGDLS and CDR2 is YYNGEE. Trimming removed 0 bases from V and 2 bases from J, with 9 bases in between. The CDR3 region is CASSVEGRPGNTIYF. In DNA form, the CDR3 reads TGTGCCAGCAGCGTAGAAGGCAGGCCTGGAAACACCATATATTTT.

The chain links TRBV13 to TRBJ2-1, with 9 bases identical to TRBD1. V was pared by 4 bases and J by 2 bases, with 15 bases of the junction left unmatched. The CDR3 spans 19 residues. Germline lookup yields CDR1 PRHDT and CDR2 FYEKMQ (reference sequence). DNA for the CDR3: TGTGCCAGCAGCTCAAGGACAGGGGACCAGGTAAAGACCTACAATGAGCAGTTCTTC. It encodes CASSSRTGDQVKTYNEQFF.

The chain has TRBV6-5 and TRBJ1-1, with 12 bases aligning to TRBD1. After removal of 10 bases from V and 6 bases from J, the junction contained 9 bases not matched to a gene. The CDR3 is made up of 14 amino acids. Germline assignment: CDR1 MNHEY and CDR2 SVGAGI. CDR3 sequence reads: CAIGTGGINAEAFF. The CDR3 DNA reads as TGTGCCATAGGGACAGGGGGCATTAACGCTGAAGCTTTCTTT.

The J gene is TRBJ1-4, the V gene TRBV6-6, with TRBD1 identical over 8 bases. V shed 6 bases and J 3 bases; nucleotides not matched to a gene: 6. The CDR3 extends over 15 amino acids. Per germline, CDR1 MNHNY and CDR2 SVGAGI (reference sequence). CDR3 region: CASSVQGGANEKLFF. DNA for the CDR3: TGTGCCAGCAGCGTACAGGGGGGAGCTAATGAAAAACTGTTTTTT.

The genes are TRBV5-1 and TRBJ1-1, with 9 bases aligning to TRBD1. V was pared by 4 bases and J by 2 bases, with 3 bases of the junction left unmatched. CDR3 length: 14 residues. The V gene's germline CDR1 is SGHRS and CDR2 YFSETQ. CDR3 in amino acids: CASSPDRGNTEAFF. The CDR3 bases are TGCGCCAGCAGCCCGGACAGGGGCAACACTGAAGCTTTCTTT. Using reference TRBV5-1 and TRBJ1-1 for the parts outside the CDR3, the full variable domain is KAGVTQTPRYLIKTRGQQVTLSCSPISGHRSVSWYQQTPGQGLQFLFEYFSETQRNKGNFPGRFSGRQFSNSRSEMNVSTLELGDSALYLCASSPDRGNTEAFFGQGTRLTVV.

In this sample, this clone turned up a few times. This rearrangement joins TRBV9 to TRBJ2-3, with D maybe TRBD1 (6 bases). This CDR3 comprises 15 residues. Germline assignment: CDR1 SGDLS and CDR2 YYNGEE. Trimming removed 0 bases from V and 2 bases from J, with 10 bases in between. The CDR3 protein is CASSVAAGATDTQYF. The CDR3 bases are TGTGCCAGCAGCGTAGCTGCAGGGGCCACAGATACGCAGTATTTT.

J is TRBJ2-2 and V is TRBV27; D uncertain. Germline values: CDR1 MNHEY, CDR2 SMNVEV (reference sequence). The CDR3 extends over 15 amino acids. V lost 1 base and J 1 base, leaving 7 bases between the germline ends. The CDR3 nucleotides read TGTGCCAGCAGTTTATTTGGCAGGAACACCGGGGAGCTGTTTTTT. Translating it yields CASSLFGRNTGELFF.

The rearrangement links TRBV19 to TRBJ2-6, with unresolved D. Germline lookup yields CDR1 LNHDA and CDR2 SQIVND (reference sequence). The CDR3 is 18 amino acids. Trimming cost V 3 bases and J 0 bases, with 15 bases left between them. The CDR3, as DNA: TGTGCCAGTAGTATCAACGGCGGCAGACGCTCTGGGGCCAACGTCCTGACTTTC. The encoded protein is CASSINGGRRSGANVLTF.

The chain carries TRBV19 and TRBJ2-1; D is possibly TRBD2 (6 bases). V was trimmed by 3 bases and J by 2 bases, leaving 11 bases between them. The germline gives CDR1 LNHDA, CDR2 SQIVND (reference sequence). The CDR3 has 15 residues. In DNA form, the CDR3 reads TGTGCCAGTAGTATTTTGCGGGGAACCTACAATGAGCAGTTCTTC. Protein sequence: CASSILRGTYNEQFF.

The CDR3 bases are TGTGCCTGGACGGGACAGATGAATTCACCCCTCCACTTT. Translated: CAWTGQMNSPLHF. The genes are TRBV30 and TRBJ1-6; 7 bases map to TRBD1. In germline, CDR1 is GTSNPN, CDR2 SVGIG (reference sequence). After removal of 4 bases from V and 7 bases from J, the junction contained 4 bases not matched to a gene. The CDR3 has 13 amino acids.

The table lists this clone with a count of one. The V gene is TRBV29-1, the J gene TRBJ1-1; D is ambiguous. Germline assignment: CDR1 SQVTM and CDR2 ANQGSEA. V was trimmed by 4 bases and J by 1 base, leaving 10 bases between them. The CDR3 has 13 amino acids. For the CDR3, the DNA is TGCAGCGTTGTGAACAGTGCGAACACTGAAGCTTTCTTT. Translated, it gives CSVVNSANTEAFF.

V and J are TRBV19 and TRBJ2-4; a weak D match, TRBD2 (7 bases). CDR3 length: 15 amino acids. The germline V gene encodes CDR1 LNHDA and CDR2 SQIVND (reference sequence). Trimming took 3 bases from V and 7 from J, leaving 16 bases between them. CDR3 sequence reads: CASSMMAGARNIQYF. CDR3 nucleotides: TGTGCCAGTAGTATGATGGCGGGGGCACGGAACATTCAGTACTTC.

The chain couples TRBV5-1 to TRBJ2-1; the match to TRBD2 covers 11 bases. V lost 3 bases, J lost 7 bases, and 6 bases stayed unmatched. The CDR3 is made up of 15 amino acids. Germline lookup yields CDR1 SGHRS and CDR2 YFSETQ. Written as DNA, the CDR3 is TGCGCCAGCAGCTCCGGACTAGCGGGCCGGAATGAGCAGTTCTTC. This translates into CASSSGLAGRNEQFF.

J is TRBJ2-1 and V is TRBV5-1; possibly TRBD2 for D (5 bases). The CDR3 contains 14 residues. CDR1 is SGHRS and CDR2 is YFSETQ in the germline V gene. Deletions cut 1 base from V and 3 bases from J, with 8 bases between. CDR3 sequence (DNA): TGCGCCAGCAGCTTGTCGGGGAACTACAATGAGCAGTTCTTC. This translates into CASSLSGNYNEQFF.

The chain carries TRBV7-9 and TRBJ2-1, with D maybe TRBD2 (5 bases). The V end was cut by 6 bases, the J end by 0 bases, with 12 bases between. This CDR3 has 15 residues. Germline V gene sequence: CDR1 SEHNR, CDR2 FQNEAQ (reference sequence). DNA of the CDR3: TGTGCCAGCAGTCATAGCGTCACCTCCTACAATGAGCAGTTCTTC. Amino acid sequence: CASSHSVTSYNEQFF.

The chain couples TRBV19 to TRBJ2-1; perhaps TRBD2 as D (6 bases). V lost 8 bases to trimming and J lost 8 bases, with 13 bases between them. Germline V lookup: CDR1 LNHDA, CDR2 SQIVND (reference sequence). This CDR3 has 12 amino acids. For the CDR3, the DNA is TGTGCCAGTGGATGGAGGGGTTATGAGCAGTTCTTC. Its translation is CASGWRGYEQFF.

The chain links TRBV5-1 to TRBJ2-2, with 8 bases that match TRBD1. CDR1 is SGHRS and CDR2 is YFSETQ in the germline V gene. The CDR3 is 14 residues long. Trimming at V came to 4 bases and at J to 4 bases, leaving 3 bases not matched to a gene. The DNA of the CDR3 is TGCGCCAGCAGCACAACAGGGGGCACCGGGGAGCTGTTTTTT. Its protein product is CASSTTGGTGELFF.

This rearrangement joins TRBV30 to TRBJ1-1; D gene uncertain. Germline-derived CDR1 and CDR2 are GTSNPN and SVGIG (reference sequence). V shed 0 bases and J shed 4 bases, with 15 bases lying between them. This CDR3 is 15 amino acids long. Here the CDR3 reads CAWSVFGTEGTEAFF. The CDR3 DNA reads TGTGCCTGGAGTGTTTTCGGCACCGAGGGCACTGAAGCTTTCTTT.

This clone was counted a few times. The chain uses TRBV7-6 and TRBJ2-2; D may be TRBD2 (6 bases). V was shortened by 2 bases and J by 7 bases, with 11 bases between the two germline ends. The CDR3 is made up of 14 amino acids. The germline V gene has CDR1 SGHVS and CDR2 FNYEAQ. This chain's CDR3 is CASSLLGLHGELFF. The CDR3 region has the DNA TGTGCCAGCAGCTTATTGGGACTGCACGGGGAGCTGTTTTTT.

This clone was seen only once. The chain couples TRBV29-1 to TRBJ2-7; 9 nucleotides agree with TRBD1. With V trimmed by 4 bases and J by 3 bases, 10 bases remained unmatched. The germline CDR1 and CDR2 sequences are SQVTM and ANQGSEA. There are 15 residues in the CDR3. The CDR3 region has the DNA TGCAGCGTTGTAAGGCTCCGGGACAGGGACTACGAGCAGTACTTC. It codes for CSVVRLRDRDYEQYF.

This clone was counted between two and nine times. The rearrangement joins TRBV29-1 to TRBJ2-1, with 8 bases fitting TRBD2. CDR3 length equals 17 residues. Germline-derived CDR1 and CDR2 are SQVTM and ANQGSEA. The junction had 16 bases not matched to a gene; V was cut back by 5 bases and J by 4 bases. In DNA form, the CDR3 reads TGCAGCGTTAAAGGGTGGGCTAGCGGGTCCGAATACAATGAGCAGTTCTTC. This sequence encodes CSVKGWASGSEYNEQFF.

This chain uses TRBV5-6 with TRBJ2-2, with D maybe TRBD1 (5 bases). Trimming took off 2 bases at V and 0 bases at J, with 8 bases between the two ends. CDR3 length: 15 amino acids. Germline V gene sequence: CDR1 SGHDT, CDR2 YYEEEE. CDR3 coding DNA: TGTGCCAGCAGCTTCCAGGGATCGAACACCGGGGAGCTGTTTTTT. Its translation is CASSFQGSNTGELFF.

This clone has just one count. The CDR3: CASSLGQGLTYEQYV. The CDR3 region has the DNA TGCGCCAGCAGCCTCGGACAGGGGCTAACCTACGAGCAGTACGTC. This rearrangement joins TRBV5-1 to TRBJ2-7; 9 nucleotides match TRBD1. Germline V lookup: CDR1 SGHRS, CDR2 YFSETQ. This CDR3 comprises 15 residues. Trimming cost V 4 bases and J 2 bases; bases outside gene matches: 7.

This chain uses TRBV5-1 with TRBJ1-3; D unclear. This CDR3 is built from 17 residues. Trimming pared 4 bases from V and 0 bases from J, leaving 17 bases between. Germline values: CDR1 SGHRS, CDR2 YFSETQ. CDR3 sequence (DNA): TGCGCCAGCAGCGACGGGTCAAGAACCTTCTCTGGAAACACCATATATTTT. Amino acid sequence: CASSDGSRTFSGNTIYF.